These 15 T cell receptor beta chains were sequenced from one sample in a study of spatial heterogeneity in lung cancer. As to time point: sample taken at primary tumor resection. The study, taken as a whole, reports: In tumors, expanded intratumoral alpha and beta TCR counts tracked mutation counts.

From the 5' RACE reads, TCRdb called clonotypes with MiXCR, one entry per CDR3 protein. The table lists some 25,000 distinct CDR3 sequences, roughly 7.2% of them singletons, with around 24% in the top ten. These receptors' antigens are unknown. The specimen was lung tumor tissue, collected at surgery. These TCRs come from a male donor with early-stage non-small cell lung cancer.

The chain couples TRBV28 to TRBJ2-3; D ambiguous. Trimming removed 8 bases from V and 5 bases from J, with 11 bases in between. The CDR3 runs to 12 residues. Germline V gene data show CDR1 as MDHEN and CDR2 as SYDVKM. CDR3 coding DNA: TGTGCCAGCTCGGACGGCAAAGATACGCAGTATTTT. Encoded protein: CASSDGKDTQYF. Full variable domain (rest looked up from reference TRBV28 and TRBJ2-3): DVKVTQSSRYLVKRTGEKVFLECVQDMDHENMFWYRQDPGLGLRLIYFSYDVKMKEKGDIPEGYSVSREKKERFSLILESASTNQTSMYLCASSDGKDTQYFGPGTRLTVL.

This clonotype occurred many times. The rearrangement joins TRBV6-5 to TRBJ2-1, with a weak D call TRBD2 (6 bases). Between the trimmed V and J ends, which lost 8 bases and 10 bases, there was a span of 15 bases. CDR1 is MNHEY and CDR2 is SVGAGI in the germline V gene. The length of the CDR3 is 12 residues. The CDR3 loop reads CASSALGGEQFF. CDR3 DNA sequence: TGTGCCAGCTCCGCCCTTGGGGGGGAGCAGTTCTTC.

V gene TRBV4-2 combines with J gene TRBJ1-4; D may be TRBD1 (5 bases). In germline, CDR1 is LGHNA, CDR2 YNFKEQ. Trimming left V 1 base short and J 3 bases short, with 12 bases between. The CDR3 runs 16 residues. CDR3 residues: CASSQARQQANEKLFF. The CDR3 DNA is TGTGCCAGCAGCCAAGCCCGACAGCAGGCTAATGAAAAACTGTTTTTT.

There are a few counts of this clonotype. The chain links TRBV10-3 to TRBJ1-3; D is uncertain. The CDR3 runs 15 residues. Germline CDR1 ENHRY, CDR2 SYGVKD. V dropped 2 bases and J dropped 0 bases, with 8 bases sitting between them. The CDR3 sequence: CAISETLSSGNTIYF. As DNA, the CDR3 is TGTGCCATCAGTGAGACACTTAGCTCTGGAAACACCATATATTTT.

This clonotype was observed at least ten times. The genes are TRBV10-1 and TRBJ1-1; D is uncertain. Trimming cost V 7 bases and J 5 bases, with 14 bases left between them. Germline V lookup: CDR1 WNHNN, CDR2 SYGVQD (reference sequence). The CDR3 sequence is 13 residues long. CDR3 protein: CASTRASKTEAFF. The DNA of the CDR3 is TGCGCCAGCACCCGGGCCTCGAAAACTGAAGCTTTCTTT.

This clonotype was seen at least ten times. The chain links TRBV5-1 to TRBJ2-5; 9 nucleotides match TRBD1. With 4 bases clipped from V and 1 base from J, the junction kept 14 bases outside the gene matches. The CDR3 runs to 18 residues. The germline V gene has CDR1 SGHRS and CDR2 YFSETQ. The CDR3 nucleotides read TGCGCCAGCAGCCCGGGACAGGGTAGGGTTCGTGGCCAAGAGACCCAGTACTTC. This encodes CASSPGQGRVRGQETQYF.

V and J are TRBV7-9 and TRBJ2-1, with 7 nucleotides matching TRBD1. Trimming cost V 5 bases and J 7 bases; bases outside gene matches: 29. Germline lookup yields CDR1 SEHNR and CDR2 FQNEAQ (reference sequence). The CDR3 loop spans 21 amino acids. The CDR3 nucleotides read TGTGCCAGCAGCCCGGGGAGAGGGGGCGGAATTTTAAGCTCCTTCCTAAATGAGCAGTTCTTC. This translates into CASSPGRGGGILSSFLNEQFF.

This clonotype was detected only a few times. The chain is built from TRBV2 and TRBJ2-3; no clear D. The CDR3 spans 12 residues. Looked up from germline, CDR1 is SNHLY and CDR2 is FYNNEI. Trimming left V 2 bases short and J 7 bases short, with 7 bases between. The CDR3 nucleotides are TGTGCCAGCAGTGAAAGAGGAAATACGCAGTATTTT. This sequence encodes CASSERGNTQYF.

The V gene is TRBV12-3 or TRBV12-4, the J gene TRBJ2-1; no firm D call. The length of the CDR3 is 14 residues. V was shortened by 2 bases and J by 7 bases, with 12 bases between the two germline ends. The CDR3 bases are TGTGCCAGCAGTTTACCCCAAGGCCGGAATGAGCAGTTCTTC. It encodes CASSLPQGRNEQFF.

This clonotype is medium-sized by share. CDR3 region: CASSYLPGPAGETQYF. The CDR3 coding sequence is TGTGCCAGCAGCTACCTCCCGGGACCCGCTGGGGAGACCCAGTACTTC. The rearrangement joins TRBV28 to TRBJ2-5, with D possibly called TRBD1 or TRBD2 (5 bases each). The V end was cut by 6 bases, the J end by 5 bases, with 22 bases between. The CDR3 is made up of 16 amino acids. Germline lookup yields CDR1 MDHEN and CDR2 SYDVKM.

This clonotype was recorded at least ten times. The chain recombines TRBV15 with TRBJ2-3; the D is unclear. V was trimmed by 2 bases and J by 7 bases, leaving 7 bases between them. Germline V gene sequence: CDR1 LNHNV, CDR2 YYDKDF (reference sequence). The CDR3 consists of 12 residues. The CDR3 region has the DNA TGTGCCACCAGCAGATCATCCTATACGCAGTATTTT. It codes for CATSRSSYTQYF.

The V call is TRBV6-2 or TRBV6-3, the J call TRBJ2-4, with D perhaps matching TRBD2 (6 bases). Trimming shortened V by 6 bases and J by 0 bases, and 12 bases separated the two germline ends. CDR1 and CDR2 (germline): MNHEY, SVGEGT. The CDR3 is 15 residues long. The CDR3 sequence: CASSPLALAKNIQYF. The CDR3 nucleotides are TGTGCCAGCAGCCCACTAGCACTAGCCAAAAACATTCAGTACTTC.

This clonotype was recorded at least ten times. The chain carries TRBV6-2 or TRBV6-3 and TRBJ2-1; D remains ambiguous. Looked up from germline, CDR1 is MNHEY and CDR2 is SVGEGT. The CDR3 extends over 13 amino acids. Trimming took 6 bases from V and 7 from J, leaving 13 bases between them. CDR3 nucleotides: TGTGCCAGCAGCTCGGCCGGTGGGAATGAGCAGTTCTTC. It translates to CASSSAGGNEQFF.

This clonotype was counted many times. The CDR3 protein is CASSLRLGTGQRETQYF. In DNA, the CDR3 is TGTGCCAGCAGCTTAAGGTTAGGGACAGGTCAACGGGAGACCCAGTACTTC. V usage is TRBV7-6 and J usage is TRBJ2-5; 8 nucleotides agree with TRBD1. The junction had 13 bases not matched to a gene; V was cut back by 2 bases and J by 5 bases. The CDR3 consists of 17 residues. Germline assignment: CDR1 SGHVS and CDR2 FNYEAQ.

The table lists this clonotype with many counts. The chain combines TRBV5-1 with TRBJ2-3; 9 bases fit TRBD2. The ends lost 1 base at V and 4 bases at J; junction bases unmatched: 7. From germline, CDR1 is SGHRS and CDR2 YFSETQ. This CDR3 region has 16 residues. The CDR3 loop reads CASSLSGSGGPDTQYF. CDR3 sequence (DNA): TGCGCCAGCAGCTTGTCTGGTAGCGGGGGCCCAGATACGCAGTATTTT.